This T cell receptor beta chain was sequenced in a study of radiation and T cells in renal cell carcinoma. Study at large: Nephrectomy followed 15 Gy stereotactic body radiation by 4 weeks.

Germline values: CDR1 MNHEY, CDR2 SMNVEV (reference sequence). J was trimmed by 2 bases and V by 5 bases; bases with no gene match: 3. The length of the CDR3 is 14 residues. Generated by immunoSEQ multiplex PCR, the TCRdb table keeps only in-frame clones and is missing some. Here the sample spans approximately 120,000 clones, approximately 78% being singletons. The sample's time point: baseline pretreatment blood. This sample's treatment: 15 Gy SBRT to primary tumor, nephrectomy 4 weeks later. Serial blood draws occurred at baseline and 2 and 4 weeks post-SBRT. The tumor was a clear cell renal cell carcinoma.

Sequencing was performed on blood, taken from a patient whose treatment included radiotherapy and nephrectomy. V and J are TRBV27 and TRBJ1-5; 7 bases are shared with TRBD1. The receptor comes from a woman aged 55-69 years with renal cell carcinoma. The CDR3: CASSHTGGNQPQHF. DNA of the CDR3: TGTGCCAGCAGTCATACAGGGGGCAATCAGCCCCAGCATTTT.